The 16 T cell receptor beta chains in this list originate from one sample, sequenced in a study of cytotoxic CD8 clonotypes in ibrutinib-treated CLL. Assay used: immunoSEQ multiplex PCR; TCRdb lists only in-frame clones, some missing. The data contain about 50,000 clones, more than 55% of them seen just once; the ten biggest clones take up less than 30%. The sequenced sample was PBMCs, obtained after 24 months of ibrutinib treatment. These receptors were collected from a human donor with chronic lymphocytic leukemia.

This rearrangement joins TRBV7-9 to TRBJ2-2; D tentatively reads TRBD1 or TRBD2 (6 bases each). CDR1 and CDR2 from the germline V gene are SEHNR and FQNEAQ (reference sequence). The CDR3 contains 17 residues. The V gene lost 7 bases and the J gene lost 0 bases, with 18 bases spanning the gap. CDR3: CASTAGTSGSNTGELFF. Here the CDR3 DNA reads TGTGCCAGCACCGCCGGGACAAGCGGGTCGAACACCGGGGAGCTGTTTTTT. Drawing the rest from reference TRBV7-9 and TRBJ2-2, the complete variable domain is DTGVSQNPRHKITKRGQNVTFRCDPISEHNRLYWYRQTLGQGPEFLTYFQNEAQLEKSRLLSDRFSAERPKGSFSTLEIQRTEQGDSAMYLCASTAGTSGSNTGELFFGEGSRLTVL.

The rearrangement links TRBV5-8 to TRBJ2-3; possible D gene TRBD1, 6 bases. V was shortened by 0 bases and J by 4 bases, with 18 bases between the two germline ends. This CDR3 comprises 17 residues. Germline CDR1 reads SGHTS; CDR2 reads YDEGEE. CDR3 loop: CASSLAGVGRMADTQYF. In nucleotides, the CDR3 is TGTGCCAGCAGCTTGGCAGGGGTGGGTCGTATGGCAGATACGCAGTATTTT.

This clone was detected only a few times. The chain recombines TRBV2 with TRBJ1-1; the D gene is possibly TRBD1 (5 bases). Germline CDR1 SNHLY, CDR2 FYNNEI. CDR3 length: 15 residues. The V end was cut by 2 bases, the J end by 0 bases, with 10 bases between. CDR3 sequence reads: CASSEQGVMNTEAFF. The DNA for the CDR3 is TGTGCCAGCAGTGAACAGGGAGTAATGAACACTGAAGCTTTCTTT.

This sequence joins TRBV18 and TRBJ2-2, with 7 nucleotides matching TRBD1. CDR1 is KGHSH and CDR2 is LQKENI in the germline V gene. This CDR3 spans 15 amino acids. The trim removed 3 bases at V and 1 base at J, leaving 2 bases unmatched. The DNA for the CDR3 is TGTGCCAGCTCACCGCGGACAGGGAACACCGGGGAGCTGTTTTTT. Its protein product is CASSPRTGNTGELFF.

This clone has only a few counts. This chain connects TRBV5-1 to TRBJ2-5; TRBD2 is a possible D gene (5 bases). V lost 4 bases, J lost 5 bases, and 12 bases lay in between. Germline V gene lookup returns CDR1 SGHRS and CDR2 YFSETQ. This CDR3 is 13 amino acids long. This CDR3 is CASSAGLPETQYF. CDR3 nucleotide sequence: TGCGCCAGCAGCGCGGGCCTACCTGAGACCCAGTACTTC.

This sequence joins TRBV5-1 and TRBJ1-2; D unclear. The CDR3 is made up of 13 amino acids. V lost 0 bases and J lost 8, with 11 bases in between. The germline V gene has CDR1 SGHRS and CDR2 YFSETQ. The CDR3 nucleotides read TGCGCCAGCAGCTTGGAATCCGGGTTCGGCTACACCTTC. Translating gives CASSLESGFGYTF.

V gene TRBV19 combines with J gene TRBJ1-2, with 7 bases lining up with TRBD1. Germline assignment: CDR1 LNHDA and CDR2 SQIVND (reference sequence). After removal of 5 bases from V and 8 bases from J, the junction contained 11 bases not matched to a gene. This CDR3 contains 14 residues. CDR3: CASSPTGTVRGYTF. DNA of the CDR3: TGTGCCAGTAGTCCCACAGGGACAGTCCGGGGCTACACCTTC.

This clone turned up a few times. The chain carries TRBV7-9 and TRBJ1-2; D is ambiguous. CDR3 length: 14 residues. Trimming pared 0 bases from V and 4 bases from J, leaving 9 bases between. From germline, CDR1 is SEHNR and CDR2 FQNEAQ (reference sequence). In nucleotides, the CDR3 is TGTGCCAGCAGCTTAGCGCGATGGCCCTATGGCTACACCTTC. Its protein product is CASSLARWPYGYTF. Together with reference TRBV7-9 and TRBJ1-2, the CDR3 gives the full variable domain: DTGVSQNPRHKITKRGQNVTFRCDPISEHNRLYWYRQTLGQGPEFLTYFQNEAQLEKSRLLSDRFSAERPKGSFSTLEIQRTEQGDSAMYLCASSLARWPYGYTFGSGTRLTVV.

The chain uses TRBV7-8 and TRBJ1-3; no clear D. Trimming shortened V by 5 bases and J by 0 bases, and 11 bases separated the two germline ends. The CDR3 has 15 amino acids. CDR1 is SGHVS and CDR2 is FQNEAQ in the germline V gene. CDR3 sequence: CASSPRGYSGNTIYF. CDR3 DNA sequence: TGTGCCAGCAGCCCAAGAGGCTACTCTGGAAACACCATATATTTT.

This clone was recorded at least ten times. This chain links TRBV7-9 with TRBJ2-5; TRBD2 aligns across 10 bases. The ends lost 5 bases at V and 9 bases at J; junction bases unmatched: 12. CDR3 length equals 15 residues. Germline lookup yields CDR1 SEHNR and CDR2 FQNEAQ (reference sequence). The CDR3 region is CASSPSGLAVGAQYF. The CDR3 region has the DNA TGTGCCAGCAGCCCAAGCGGACTAGCGGTAGGGGCCCAGTACTTC.

This clone occurred a few times. The chain links TRBV5-1 to TRBJ2-6, with TRBD2 matching 13 bases. Trimming took 7 bases from V and 2 from J; bases not matched to a gene: 15. The CDR3 runs to 20 residues. CDR1 is SGHRS and CDR2 is YFSETQ in the germline V gene. The DNA of the CDR3 is TGCGCCAGCCGATTCAAGGGACTAGCGGGGCTGTCCACTGGGGCCAACGTCCTGACTTTC. Its translation: CASRFKGLAGLSTGANVLTF. Together with reference TRBV5-1 and TRBJ2-6, the CDR3 gives the full variable domain: KAGVTQTPRYLIKTRGQQVTLSCSPISGHRSVSWYQQTPGQGLQFLFEYFSETQRNKGNFPGRFSGRQFSNSRSEMNVSTLELGDSALYLCASRFKGLAGLSTGANVLTFGAGSRLTVL.

This clone was counted a few times. The rearrangement links TRBV7-9 to TRBJ1-4; TRBD1 aligns across 7 bases. This CDR3 has 14 residues. The junction had 8 bases not matched to a gene; V was cut back by 5 bases and J by 8 bases. Germline assignment: CDR1 SEHNR and CDR2 FQNEAQ (reference sequence). The CDR3 region is CASSADRTREKLFF. The CDR3 DNA is TGTGCCAGCAGCGCGGACAGGACGAGGGAAAAACTGTTTTTT.

The chain carries TRBV7-9 and TRBJ1-2; D may be TRBD1 (5 bases). The V and J ends lost 5 bases and 6 bases respectively, with 16 bases between them. This CDR3 spans 14 amino acids. Germline loops: CDR1 SEHNR, CDR2 FQNEAQ (reference sequence). This CDR3 reads CASSPSGGTNGYTF. The DNA for the CDR3 is TGTGCCAGCAGCCCCTCGGGGGGAACCAATGGCTACACCTTC.

The gene calls are TRBV2 and TRBJ1-5, with D perhaps matching TRBD1 (6 bases). Germline values: CDR1 SNHLY, CDR2 FYNNEI. This CDR3 spans 13 amino acids. Trimming took 7 bases from V and 5 from J, leaving 12 bases between them. CDR3 loop: CASTEGQYQPQHF. The DNA of the CDR3 is TGTGCCAGCACCGAGGGACAATATCAGCCCCAGCATTTT.

The V and J genes are TRBV7-9 and TRBJ2-3; 9 bases align to TRBD2. Trimming took 5 bases from V and 2 from J; bases not matched to a gene: 8. CDR3 length equals 16 residues. Germline V CDR1 and CDR2: SEHNR, FQNEAQ (reference sequence). As DNA, the CDR3 is TGTGCCAGCAGCCCAACTGCTAGCGGGGCCACAGATACGCAGTATTTT. Translating gives CASSPTASGATDTQYF. The variable domain in full, completed from reference TRBV7-9 and TRBJ2-3, reads DTGVSQNPRHKITKRGQNVTFRCDPISEHNRLYWYRQTLGQGPEFLTYFQNEAQLEKSRLLSDRFSAERPKGSFSTLEIQRTEQGDSAMYLCASSPTASGATDTQYFGPGTRLTVL.

This clone was seen more than once but under ten times. The chain joins TRBV19 to TRBJ1-2; tentative D call: TRBD1 (5 bases). V lost 3 bases to trimming and J lost 1 base, with 12 bases between them. The germline gives CDR1 LNHDA, CDR2 SQIVND (reference sequence). This CDR3 spans 15 amino acids. The DNA of the CDR3 is TGTGCCAGTAGTATCCTAGGGGCAGATAACTATGGCTACACCTTC. This sequence encodes CASSILGADNYGYTF.